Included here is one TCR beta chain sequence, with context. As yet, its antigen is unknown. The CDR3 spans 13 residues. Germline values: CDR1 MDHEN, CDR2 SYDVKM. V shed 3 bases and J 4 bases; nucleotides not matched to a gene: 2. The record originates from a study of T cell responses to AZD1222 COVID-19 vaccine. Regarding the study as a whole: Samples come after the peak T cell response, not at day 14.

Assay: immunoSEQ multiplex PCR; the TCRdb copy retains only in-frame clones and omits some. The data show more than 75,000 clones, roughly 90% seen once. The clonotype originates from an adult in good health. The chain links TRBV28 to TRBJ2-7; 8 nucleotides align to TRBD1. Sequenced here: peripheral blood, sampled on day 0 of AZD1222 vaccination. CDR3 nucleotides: TGTGCCAGCAGTTTGGGACAGGTTTACGAGCAGTACTTC. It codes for CASSLGQVYEQYF.